This passage covers 15 T cell receptor beta chains from one sample sequenced in a study of T-cell reconstitution after alpha-beta-depleted transplantation in children. The TCRbeta library incorporated unique molecular identifiers. TCRdb reprocessed the PCR reads with MiXCR, giving one entry per CDR3 protein. This table has roughly 220,000 distinct CDR3 sequences, 9% to 10% appearing once. Sequences were derived from PBMCs from the stem cell graft donor, sampled from the stem cell graft. These TCRs come from a human donor who donated a stem cell graft to a child with SCID.

This clonotype appeared many times. This chain uses TRBV2 with TRBJ2-7, with TRBD1 identical over 9 bases. The CDR3 has 18 residues. The V and J ends lost 2 bases and 2 bases, in that order; junction bases with no gene match: 13. Germline CDR1 and CDR2: SNHLY and FYNNEI. The CDR3 is CASSELELGQGFTYEQYF. For the CDR3, the DNA is TGTGCCAGCAGTGAATTAGAATTGGGACAGGGTTTTACCTACGAGCAGTACTTC. Filled out from reference TRBV2 and TRBJ2-7, the complete variable domain reads EPEVTQTPSHQVTQMGQEVILRCVPISNHLYFYWYRQILGQKVEFLVSFYNNEISEKSEIFDDQFSVERPDGSNFTLKIRSTKLEDSAMYFCASSELELGQGFTYEQYFGPGTRLTVT.

This clonotype was counted many times. The chain combines TRBV5-6 with TRBJ1-2; tentatively, D is TRBD1 (6 bases). The germline V and J ends were trimmed by 2 bases and 2 bases, with 16 bases remaining between them. CDR1 SGHDT and CDR2 YYEEEE come from the germline V gene. CDR3 length: 16 residues. The CDR3 is CASSFPGQQKNYGYTF. In nucleotides, the CDR3 is TGTGCCAGCAGCTTTCCTGGACAGCAAAAGAACTATGGCTACACCTTC.

This clonotype was counted once. A much bigger clone sits one base away, suggesting this may be a read error. The chain carries TRBV10-3 and TRBJ2-5; 9 bases align to TRBD1. The length of the CDR3 is 14 residues. The J segment lost 6 bases and the V segment lost 8 bases, leaving 10 bases of the junction unmatched. Germline loops: CDR1 ENHRY, CDR2 SYGVKD. The CDR3 region is CAIRSTGGGKTQYF. Here the CDR3 DNA reads TGTGCCATCCGCTCGACAGGGGGGGGAAAGACCCAGTACTTC.

V is TRBV20-1 and J is TRBJ1-2, with 8 bases lining up with TRBD1. Trimming took 3 bases from V and 8 from J; bases not matched to a gene: 8. The CDR3 sequence is 13 residues long. CDR1 is DFQATT and CDR2 is SNEGSKA in the germline V gene (reference sequence). The CDR3 is CSASMTGVQGYTF. The CDR3 DNA reads TGCAGTGCTAGTATGACAGGGGTCCAAGGCTACACCTTC.

Only a few counts were recorded for this clonotype. This sequence may be a read error, since a much larger clone differs from it by one base. The chain recombines TRBV6-5 with TRBJ1-2, with D possibly matching TRBD1 (5 bases). This CDR3 spans 14 amino acids. CDR1 is MNHEY and CDR2 is SVGAGI in the germline V gene. The CDR3 DNA reads TGTGCCAGCAGTTACTTGTCAGGGTTTGATGGCGACACCTTC. Translation gives CASSYLSGFDGDTF.

This clonotype has a count of ten or more. This rearrangement joins TRBV27 to TRBJ1-4; D possibly corresponds to TRBD1 (6 bases). This CDR3 is 14 amino acids long. The V and J ends lost 7 bases and 7 bases respectively, with 16 bases between them. Germline CDR1 is MNHEY and CDR2 is SMNVEV (reference sequence). The CDR3 bases are TGTGCCAGCACCAGAGGGGGACTCGGTGAAAAACTGTTTTTT. Encoded protein: CASTRGGLGEKLFF.

This clonotype has a count of ten or more. The V gene is TRBV29-1, the J gene TRBJ2-1; 8 bases align to TRBD1. V lost 2 bases to trimming and J lost 2 bases; unmatched junction nucleotides: 8. CDR1 is SQVTM, CDR2 ANQGSEA, per germline. The CDR3 has 16 amino acids. CDR3: CSVEMAGGWPYNEQFF. In DNA form, the CDR3 reads TGCAGCGTTGAAATGGCAGGGGGCTGGCCCTACAATGAGCAGTTCTTC.

This clonotype was recorded at least ten times. The chain carries TRBV5-1 and TRBJ1-4, with TRBD1 identical over 12 bases. Germline loops: CDR1 SGHRS, CDR2 YFSETQ. V lost 4 bases, J lost 7 bases, and 5 bases stayed unmatched. CDR3 size: 15 residues. In DNA, the CDR3 is TGCGCCAGCAGCCCGGGGGACAGGGGGCGTGAAAAACTGTTTTTT. Protein: CASSPGDRGREKLFF.

This clonotype has a handful of counts. The chain carries TRBV6-5 and TRBJ1-1, with TRBD1 as a possible D gene (5 bases). V lost 2 bases to trimming and J lost 1 base, with 8 bases between them. This CDR3 region has 14 residues. Germline CDR1 and CDR2: MNHEY and SVGAGI. CDR3 in DNA: TGTGCCAGCAGTTACACGGGGACGAACACTGAAGCTTTCTTT. This encodes CASSYTGTNTEAFF.

This clonotype came up many times. V gene TRBV20-1 combines with J gene TRBJ1-2, with 8 bases fitting TRBD1. V lost 0 bases, J lost 7 bases, and 10 bases stayed unmatched. The CDR3 totals 15 residues. Germline lookup yields CDR1 DFQATT and CDR2 SNEGSKA (reference sequence). CDR3 amino acids: CSARDQSRGLSGYTF. CDR3 DNA sequence: TGCAGTGCTAGAGATCAGAGCAGGGGGCTAAGTGGCTACACCTTC.

V is TRBV18 and J is TRBJ1-5, with D unclear. CDR3 length: 16 residues. Trimming removed 4 bases at V and 1 base at J, with 14 bases between. Per germline, CDR1 KGHSH and CDR2 LQKENI. CDR3 protein: CASSLDRVGSNQPQHF. The CDR3 region has the DNA TGTGCCAGCTCACTGGACCGGGTTGGGAGCAATCAGCCCCAGCATTTT.

This sequence joins TRBV12-3 or TRBV12-4 and TRBJ1-1; D is possibly TRBD1 (6 bases). The V end lost 6 bases, the J end lost 4 bases, and 15 bases lay between the germline ends. The CDR3 loop spans 14 amino acids. The CDR3 nucleotides are TGTGCCAGCAGCCTGGGGGGGGGCGTCACTGAAGCTTTCTTT. It is translated as CASSLGGGVTEAFF.

A few counts support this clonotype. The chain couples TRBV4-2 to TRBJ2-7; 7 bases map to TRBD1. Germline lookup yields CDR1 LGHNA and CDR2 YNFKEQ. V was clipped by 0 bases and J by 7 bases; unmatched bases: 3. CDR3 length: 13 amino acids. CDR3 nucleotide sequence: TGTGCCAGCAGCCAAGATGGGGACAGAGAGCAGTACTTC. Amino acid sequence: CASSQDGDREQYF.

At least ten counts were recorded for this clonotype. The V gene is TRBV20-1, the J gene TRBJ1-5; no definite D call. V was shortened by 6 bases and J by 4 bases, with 19 bases between the two germline ends. This CDR3 is built from 15 residues. The germline V gene has CDR1 DFQATT and CDR2 SNEGSKA (reference sequence). The DNA for the CDR3 is TGCAGTGCCACCGAGATGGGCCTCCGGAATCAGCCCCAGCATTTT. Translation gives CSATEMGLRNQPQHF.

This clonotype was recorded many times. The V and J genes are TRBV7-9 and TRBJ2-1; TRBD1 aligns across 11 bases. V dropped 2 bases and J dropped 7; count of bases not matched to a gene: 13. Germline loops: CDR1 SEHNR, CDR2 FQNEAQ (reference sequence). The CDR3 covers 18 residues. CDR3 sequence: CASSLLLSRDRGLNEQFF. DNA of the CDR3: TGTGCCAGCAGCTTACTATTGTCCCGGGACAGGGGGTTGAATGAGCAGTTCTTC.